This TCR beta chain was obtained from a study of T-cell reconstitution after alpha-beta-depleted transplantation in children. Study-wide findings and caveats: Reportedly, alpha-beta T cells present about two months post-transplant originated from several hundred expanded clones of graft origin.

This clonotype appeared many times. Antigen specificity is unknown. A library of TCRbeta sequences, prepared with unique molecular identifiers, was generated. TCRdb re-derived calls from the PCR reads in MiXCR, one entry per CDR3 protein. The repertoire holds nearly 250,000 distinct CDR3 sequences, with under 9.5% as singletons. Trimming took 4 bases from V and 11 from J, leaving 15 bases between them. Per germline, CDR1 KGHDR and CDR2 SFDVKD. This CDR3 contains 13 residues. Sample: PBMCs, mostly from graft donor cells, taken 180 days after TCRalphabeta/CD19-depleted stem cell transplant. The chain combines TRBV24-1 with TRBJ2-3; perhaps TRBD2 as D (6 bases). The clonotype originates from a male patient younger than 18 who had a stem cell transplant for acute lymphoblastic leukemia, so the T cells may come from the graft donor. The CDR3 DNA reads TGTGCCACCAGTGACTGGGACTGGTCCCTGCAGTATTTT. Translation: CATSDWDWSLQYF.